These 2 T cell receptor beta chains were sequenced from one sample in a study of blood T cells in healthy people across ages. Sample-barcoded 5' priming and a J-beta primer mix drove a second PCR of about 6 to 12 cycles. TCRdb itself ran the 5' RACE reads through MiXCR, one entry per CDR3 protein. The sample holds around 2 million distinct CDR3 sequences; 30% to 40% are singletons and the top ten take 23%. Sequencing was done on a sample of blood. The receptors were sampled from a human donor in good health.

J is TRBJ2-7 and V is TRBV20-1, with unresolved D. Germline V gene data show CDR1 as DFQATT and CDR2 as SNEGSKA (reference sequence). V shed 4 bases and J shed 3 bases, with 10 bases lying between them. The CDR3 has 12 residues. For the CDR3, the DNA is TGCAGTGCTAAGGCAGCTAACTACGAGCAGTACTTC. This codes for CSAKAANYEQYF.

A note on this clonotype: One base away lies a much larger clone, so this may be a sequencing read error. The conserved phenylalanine or tryptophan is not found at the CDR3 terminus, so this likely reflects a read error. J is TRBJ2-3 and V is TRBV29-1; the match to TRBD1 covers 10 bases. The CDR3 has 12 amino acids. The germline gives CDR1 SQVTM, CDR2 ANQGSEA. The V and J ends lost 4 bases and 5 bases, in that order; junction bases with no gene match: 0. The CDR3, as DNA: TGCAGCGTTGGGACAGGGGGAGATACGCAGTATGTT. Translating gives CSVGTGGDTQYV.